The T cell receptor (beta chain) under discussion was sequenced for a study of blood T cell repertoires in COVID-19. Overall study context: Sites in the United States, Italy and Spain provided acute and convalescent COVID-19 samples. T cells, B-cell-depleted T cells, or PBMCs supplied cDNA or gDNA.

Comment on this clone: Germline is not matched at one junction end, which may reflect a read error.

CDR3 length: 15 amino acids. Germline V CDR1 and CDR2: SSHAT, FNYEAQ (reference sequence). Per the original methods: Reference gene primer amplification gave estimated nucleated cell counts. Some clones are missing from TCRdb's copy, which holds only in-frame ones; the method was immunoSEQ multiplex PCR. For V, J and clone size, that table is used; D and trimming come from the DNA. The sample records 100,000 to 150,000 clones, around 88% being singletons. V and J are TRBV7-7 and TRBJ2-5; D may be TRBD2 (6 bases). This TCR was recovered from a man at least 80 years old with active or convalescent COVID-19. The sequenced material came from peripheral blood. CDR3 residues: CASSRSSAGWETQYF. As DNA, the CDR3 is TGTGCTAGCAGCCGTTCTTCTGCGGGGTGGGAGACCCAGTACTTC.